This T cell receptor (beta chain) was identified during a study of T cell responses to AZD1222 COVID-19 vaccine. Method: immunoSEQ multiplex PCR; TCRdb's copy keeps in-frame clones and lacks some. The sample holds about 150,000 clones; 70% to 90% are singletons and the top ten take around 8.6%. Comments on this clone: Antigen unknown.

V gave up 0 bases and J gave up 3 bases, with 6 bases separating them. The CDR3 spans 14 residues. Germline V gives CDR1 MNHEY, CDR2 SVGAGI. Study-wide findings and caveats: Variant regions that are unmutated are reportedly the target of nearly half of spike-specific TCRs.

The clonotype originates from an adult in good health. The chain links TRBV6-5 to TRBJ1-3, with D possibly matching TRBD1 (5 bases). The sequenced sample was peripheral blood, obtained on day 0 of AZD1222 vaccination. CDR3 DNA: TGTGCCAGCAGTTACTCACAGGATGGAAACACCATATATTTT. It codes for CASSYSQDGNTIYF.